What follows is one TCR beta chain and its context. Its cognate antigen is unknown. Naive CD8 cells lacked CD45RO and underwent positive selection for CCR7, leaving out terminally differentiated effector memory CD45RA+ cells. The CDR3 runs to 15 residues. Looked up from germline, CDR1 is SGHKS and CDR2 is YYEKEE (reference sequence). V was cut by 0 bases and J by 6 bases, with 15 bases left in between. The data belong to a study of shared clonotypes between healthy human individuals. Study summary: The donor pool was made up of a couple of women and a few men aged 18 to 49. Donors had three CD4 naive, three CD4 memory, two CD8 naive and one CD8 memory plate apiece. General study points: Clonotypes that were shared across a handful of donors made up about 5.1% of naive CD4 clonotypes.

Per the authors' pipeline: For the immunoSEQ data, sequences were junction-only without quality scores, so filtering differed. Sequencing was performed with immunoSEQ multiplex PCR; in TCRdb, only in-frame clones are kept and a portion is missing. V, J and clone size are taken as reported in that table, and D and trimming were inferred from the DNA itself. Among some 580,000 clones listed, more than 95% were seen once. The TCR originated in a man aged 25-45 years in good health. The chain carries TRBV5-5 and TRBJ1-2, with a tentative D call TRBD1 (5 bases). The sample was naive CD8+ T cells sorted from blood. The CDR3 DNA sequence: TGTGCCAGCAGCTTGGAGAGTTGGGGGACGAATGGCTACACCTTC. It codes for CASSLESWGTNGYTF. Full variable domain (missing parts from reference TRBV5-5 and TRBJ1-2): DAGVTQSPTHLIKTRGQQVTLRCSPISGHKSVSWYQQVLGQGPQFIFQYYEKEERGRGNFPDRFSARQFPNYSSELNVNALLLGDSALYLCASSLESWGTNGYTFGSGTRLTVV.